Listed below are T cell receptor beta chains from one sample, sequenced in a study of spatial heterogeneity in lung cancer. TCRdb re-analysed the 5' RACE reads in MiXCR, keeping a single row per CDR3 protein. The sample records 9,500 to 15,000 distinct CDR3 sequences, roughly 6.2% being singletons. Specimen: normal lung tissue next to the tumor, collected at surgery. These receptor sequences come from a male donor with early-stage non-small cell lung cancer. CDR3s include the opening cysteine and the closing phenylalanine or tryptophan. D genes are given only for firm matches. Not all rows give a size; the values are once, few, many and, for expanded clones, a class.

abundance: few; d_gene: NA; v_gene: TRBV30; j_gene: TRBJ1-1; CDR3aa: CAWNLGNILNTEAFF; CDR3nt: TGTGCCTGGAATCTCGGGAACATTTTGAACACTGAAGCTTTCTTT
abundance: many; d_gene: TRBD1; v_gene: TRBV20-1; j_gene: TRBJ1-2; CDR3aa: CSVPPYGQGDDYGYTF; CDR3nt: TGCAGTGTTCCGCCCTACGGACAGGGGGACGACTATGGCTACACCTTC
abundance: few; d_gene: NA; v_gene: TRBV7-9; j_gene: TRBJ2-7; CDR3aa: CASSPRTENFYEQYF; CDR3nt: TGTGCCAGCAGCCCCCGGACTGAGAACTTCTACGAGCAGTACTTC
abundance: many; d_gene: NA; v_gene: TRBV20-1; j_gene: TRBJ2-3; CDR3aa: CSAFGGTDTQYF; CDR3nt: TGCAGTGCTTTTGGCGGTACAGATACGCAGTATTTT
abundance: NA; d_gene: NA; v_gene: TRBV7-9; j_gene: TRBJ2-7; CDR3aa: CASSRTEVSYEQYF; CDR3nt: TGTGCCAGCAGCCGAACCGAAGTTTCCTACGAGCAGTACTTC
abundance: medium-sized; d_gene: NA; v_gene: TRBV5-1; j_gene: TRBJ2-7; CDR3aa: CASSLGPRTTGKASYEQYF; CDR3nt: TGCGCCAGCAGCTTGGGACCCAGGACCACAGGGAAAGCATCCTACGAGCAGTACTTC
abundance: many; d_gene: TRBD1; v_gene: TRBV20-1; j_gene: TRBJ1-1; CDR3aa: CSARDRQGWGTEAFF; CDR3nt: TGCAGTGCTAGAGACCGACAGGGATGGGGCACTGAAGCTTTCTTT
abundance: NA; d_gene: NA; v_gene: TRBV12-3/TRBV12-4; j_gene: TRBJ2-5; CDR3aa: CASSRTTGRETQYF; CDR3nt: TGTGCCAGCAGCCGAACTACAGGTAGAGAGACCCAGTACTTC
abundance: many; d_gene: NA; v_gene: TRBV10-2; j_gene: TRBJ2-3; CDR3aa: CASSSTDTQYF; CDR3nt: TGCGCCAGCAGTAGCACAGATACGCAGTATTTT
abundance: many; d_gene: NA; v_gene: TRBV9; j_gene: TRBJ2-5; CDR3aa: CANPPLEAQETQYF; CDR3nt: TGTGCCAACCCCCCACTGGAGGCCCAAGAGACCCAGTACTTC
abundance: many; d_gene: NA; v_gene: TRBV6-1; j_gene: TRBJ1-1; CDR3aa: CASSESGRASTEAFF; CDR3nt: TGTGCCAGCAGTGAATCGGGCAGGGCGAGCACTGAAGCTTTCTTT
abundance: many; d_gene: NA; v_gene: TRBV7-6; j_gene: TRBJ2-1; CDR3aa: CASGPRETGRGGNEQFF; CDR3nt: TGTGCCAGCGGACCGAGGGAAACAGGAAGAGGGGGCAATGAGCAGTTCTTC
abundance: many; d_gene: NA; v_gene: TRBV5-1; j_gene: TRBJ2-1; CDR3aa: CASSRTGALPDEQFF; CDR3nt: TGCGCCAGCAGCAGGACCGGGGCCCTACCTGATGAGCAGTTCTTC
abundance: many; d_gene: NA; v_gene: TRBV7-2; j_gene: TRBJ1-6; CDR3aa: CASSLGGNSPLHF; CDR3nt: TGTGCCAGCAGCTTAGGGGGAAATTCACCCCTCCACTTT
abundance: medium-sized; d_gene: TRBD1; v_gene: TRBV27; j_gene: TRBJ2-2; CDR3aa: CARTGSGELFF; CDR3nt: TGTGCCAGGACAGGGTCCGGGGAGCTGTTTTTT
abundance: many; d_gene: NA; v_gene: TRBV12-3/TRBV12-4; j_gene: TRBJ1-2; CDR3aa: CASTSPLGEAATPSGYTF; CDR3nt: TGTGCCAGCACCTCACCCCTGGGGGAGGCTGCAACCCCCAGTGGCTACACCTTC
abundance: many; d_gene: TRBD1; v_gene: TRBV7-4; j_gene: TRBJ1-5; CDR3aa: CASRLDRGPRAQHF; CDR3nt: TGTGCCAGCAGACTGGACAGGGGACCTCGGGCCCAGCATTTT
abundance: NA; d_gene: TRBD2; v_gene: TRBV20-1; j_gene: TRBJ2-5; CDR3aa: CSALLAGRQETQYF; CDR3nt: TGCAGTGCACTACTAGCGGGGAGACAAGAGACCCAGTACTTC